What follows are 16 T cell receptor beta chains derived from one specimen sequenced in a study of T cell repertoires in cytomegalovirus infection. Their recognized antigens are unknown. Each CDR3 protein is one row after TCRdb ran MiXCR on the reads. The sample lists about 480,000 distinct CDR3 sequences, about 33% seen once, with roughly a sixth in the top ten. Sequencing was performed on cultured PBMCs, taken from culture after CMV antigen stimulation. The receptors stem from a human donor in good health (CMV status not recorded). Some clones in this sample may be carry-over from other donors' samples.

The chain has TRBV6-8 and TRBJ2-3, with TRBD1 identical over 8 bases. Looked up from germline, CDR1 is MNHGY and CDR2 is SAAAGT. The CDR3 loop spans 16 amino acids. The junction had 7 bases not matched to a gene; V was cut back by 2 bases and J by 3 bases. The CDR3 loop reads CASSYLRGRTTDTQYF. CDR3 coding DNA: TGTGCCAGCAGTTACCTCAGGGGGCGGACGACAGATACGCAGTATTTT.

This clonotype was observed at least ten times. The J gene is TRBJ2-1, the V gene TRBV7-2; perhaps TRBD2 as D (6 bases). The CDR3 runs to 14 residues. Looked up from germline, CDR1 is SGHTA and CDR2 is FQGNSA. Trimming removed 4 bases at V and 6 bases at J, with 13 bases between. CDR3 sequence reads: CASSYFGGPNEQFF. The DNA of the CDR3 is TGTGCCAGCAGCTACTTTGGAGGGCCCAATGAGCAGTTCTTC.

The chain couples TRBV7-2 to TRBJ2-3, with 7 bases that match TRBD2. CDR1 is SGHTA, CDR2 FQGNSA, per germline. With 3 bases clipped from V and 4 bases from J, the junction kept 7 bases outside the gene matches. The CDR3 runs to 15 residues. CDR3 bases: TGTGCCAGCAGCTTCGCGGGAGTAGTTGCAGATACGCAGTATTTT. Translation gives CASSFAGVVADTQYF.

The rearrangement uses TRBV7-3 and TRBJ2-7, with D possibly matching TRBD2 (6 bases). The CDR3 totals 15 residues. Germline V gene data show CDR1 as SGHTA and CDR2 as FQGTGA. V lost 5 bases, J lost 5 bases, and 19 bases lay in between. CDR3 loop: CASSPARDLIDEQYF. The CDR3 DNA reads TGTGCCAGCAGCCCCGCCCGGGACTTAATTGACGAGCAGTACTTC.

The sample holds a few counts of this clonotype. J is TRBJ2-2 and V is TRBV9; a weak D match, TRBD2 (5 bases). The CDR3 contains 17 residues. Trimming took off 1 base at V and 4 bases at J, with 17 bases between the two ends. Germline V gene sequence: CDR1 SGDLS, CDR2 YYNGEE. The CDR3 here is CASSVSWGEVRTGELFF. Here the CDR3 DNA reads TGTGCCAGCAGCGTATCTTGGGGAGAGGTCCGCACCGGGGAGCTGTTTTTT. Drawing the rest from reference TRBV9 and TRBJ2-2, the complete variable domain is DSGVTQTPKHLITATGQRVTLRCSPRSGDLSVYWYQQSLDQGLQFLIQYYNGEERAKGNILERFSAQQFPDLHSELNLSSLELGDSALYFCASSVSWGEVRTGELFFGEGSRLTVL.

The V gene is TRBV7-9, the J gene TRBJ2-3; 9 bases are shared with TRBD1. The J segment lost 6 bases and the V segment lost 5 bases, leaving 6 bases of the junction unmatched. The CDR3 totals 14 residues. Germline V gene data show CDR1 as SEHNR and CDR2 as FQNEAQ (reference sequence). The CDR3 sequence is CASSPRQGVDTQYF. The CDR3 DNA is TGTGCCAGCAGCCCACGACAGGGGGTGGATACGCAGTATTTT.

This clonotype occurred a few times. The rearrangement joins TRBV7-2 to TRBJ1-5; TRBD1 is a possible D gene (5 bases). The CDR3 length is 15 residues. V was clipped by 6 bases and J by 5 bases, with 17 bases between them. Germline assignment: CDR1 SGHTA and CDR2 FQGNSA. The CDR3 DNA reads as TGTGCCAGCAGACCAGGAGACAGTTTTTATCAGCCCCAGCATTTT. Protein sequence: CASRPGDSFYQPQHF.

This clonotype was seen more than once but under ten times. The V call is TRBV28, the J call TRBJ1-3; D gene ambiguous. CDR3 size: 16 residues. The V end lost 5 bases, the J end lost 0 bases, and 14 bases lay between the germline ends. In germline, CDR1 is MDHEN, CDR2 SYDVKM. The CDR3 is CASSLLAEDSGNTIYF. CDR3 sequence (DNA): TGTGCCAGCAGTCTCCTAGCGGAAGACTCTGGAAACACCATATATTTT.

The chain combines TRBV29-1 with TRBJ1-4, with 8 bases that match TRBD1. The CDR3 has 12 residues. The V and J ends lost 4 bases and 14 bases, in that order; junction bases with no gene match: 9. CDR1 and CDR2 (germline): SQVTM, ANQGSEA. The CDR3 bases are TGCAGCGTTGCGACAGGGGAGTCCATCCTGTTTTTT. As protein: CSVATGESILFF.

This clonotype was detected a few times. V gene TRBV7-6 combines with J gene TRBJ2-1, with unresolved D. The CDR3 runs to 12 residues. CDR1 and CDR2 from the germline V gene are SGHVS and FNYEAQ. V was shortened by 0 bases and J by 5 bases, with 2 bases between the two germline ends. CDR3 DNA sequence: TGTGCCAGCAGCTTAGCGCACAATGAGCAGTTCTTC. Protein sequence: CASSLAHNEQFF.

In its sample, this clonotype was seen many times. The chain employs TRBV19 and TRBJ2-2; TRBD1 agrees at 8 bases. This CDR3 region has 14 residues. Trimming cost V 6 bases and J 6 bases; bases outside gene matches: 6. From germline, CDR1 is LNHDA and CDR2 SQIVND (reference sequence). CDR3 bases: TGTGCCAGTAGCACGGACAGGGTGGCCGGGGAGCTGTTTTTT. Translation: CASSTDRVAGELFF.

This rearrangement joins TRBV29-1 to TRBJ2-7, with 8 positions matching TRBD1. The J segment lost 3 bases and the V segment lost 4 bases, leaving 5 bases of the junction unmatched. The CDR3 is 13 amino acids. Germline lookup yields CDR1 SQVTM and CDR2 ANQGSEA. The DNA for the CDR3 is TGCAGCGTTGGGACAGGGAGTGGCTACGAGCAGTACTTC. Amino acids: CSVGTGSGYEQYF.

This clonotype showed up just a few times. The chain links TRBV19 to TRBJ1-5; the match to TRBD1 covers 7 bases. The CDR3 extends over 14 amino acids. Germline V CDR1 and CDR2: LNHDA, SQIVND (reference sequence). The ends lost 4 bases at V and 5 bases at J; junction bases unmatched: 5. In nucleotides, the CDR3 is TGTGCCAGTAGTAAGGCAGGGGGATATCAGCCCCAGCATTTT. This translates into CASSKAGGYQPQHF.

This clonotype was seen only a few times. V is TRBV6-8 and J is TRBJ2-3, with D perhaps TRBD1 (6 bases). The V end was cut by 3 bases, the J end by 3 bases, with 10 bases between. Germline assignment: CDR1 MNHGY and CDR2 SAAAGT. The CDR3 is made up of 14 amino acids. In nucleotides, the CDR3 is TGTGCCAGCAGTTATTACAGGGAAACAGATACGCAGTATTTT. Translated: CASSYYRETDTQYF.

The J gene is TRBJ1-1, the V gene TRBV19; D call uncertain. Trimming stripped 3 bases from V and 3 bases from J, with 17 bases between. The germline V gene encodes CDR1 LNHDA and CDR2 SQIVND (reference sequence). This CDR3 comprises 16 residues. This CDR3 is CASSISGVKRDTEAFF. CDR3 DNA: TGTGCCAGTAGTATCAGCGGAGTTAAAAGGGACACTGAAGCTTTCTTT.

This clonotype occurred a few times. The chain carries TRBV4-3 and TRBJ2-2, with D unresolved. V lost 1 base to trimming and J lost 7 bases, with 7 bases between them. This CDR3 comprises 13 residues. Per the germline V gene, CDR1 is LGHNA and CDR2 is YSLEER. CDR3 nucleotide sequence: TGCGCCAGCAGCCAAGGCAGTCGCGGGGAGCTGTTTTTT. This gives the protein CASSQGSRGELFF.